These 26 T cell receptor beta chains were all obtained from the same sample, sequenced in a study of T cells after posttransplantation cyclophosphamide. Produced via immunoSEQ multiplex PCR; TCRdb's table is partial and in-frame only. This sample comprises about 33,000 clones, none seen once only. The sample taken for sequencing was PBMCs. The receptors come from a girl aged 10 to 17 in good health, CMV-negative, and a related stem cell transplant donor.

This clone has a count of ten or more. The V gene is TRBV5-1, the J gene TRBJ2-7; 7 bases line up with TRBD2. J lost 1 base, V lost 7 bases, and 14 bases had no gene match. Germline CDR1 and CDR2: SGHRS and YFSETQ. The CDR3 spans 16 residues. The CDR3 here is CASRLGPRGGSYEQYF. CDR3 coding DNA: TGCGCCAGCCGACTTGGTCCTCGCGGGGGATCCTACGAGCAGTACTTC.

This clone was detected ten times or more. The chain has TRBV10-3 and TRBJ2-6; the match to TRBD2 covers 13 bases. CDR1 ENHRY and CDR2 SYGVKD come from the germline V gene. V lost 4 bases to trimming and J lost 1 base; unmatched junction nucleotides: 7. This CDR3 has 19 amino acids. Here the CDR3 DNA reads TGTGCCATCAGTGTTTCTCCGGGACTAGCGGGATCTGGGGCCAACGTCCTGACTTTC. Its protein is CAISVSPGLAGSGANVLTF.

The chain recombines TRBV25-1 with TRBJ1-4; possible D gene TRBD1, 5 bases. The germline CDR1 and CDR2 sequences are MGHDK and SYGVNS. V lost 4 bases, J lost 7 bases, and 16 bases lay in between. This CDR3 contains 15 residues. CDR3 bases: TGTGCCAGCAGTGTGCTAGCGGGGGGTATTGAAAAACTGTTTTTT. Translation gives CASSVLAGGIEKLFF.

This clone has a count of ten or more. The chain carries TRBV5-6 and TRBJ1-1; 7 nucleotides agree with TRBD1. With 4 bases clipped from V and 1 base from J, the junction kept 7 bases outside the gene matches. This CDR3 region has 15 residues. Germline V gene data show CDR1 as SGHDT and CDR2 as YYEEEE. The CDR3 reads CASSRLGQENTEAFF. The DNA of the CDR3 is TGTGCCAGCAGCCGACTTGGACAGGAGAACACTGAAGCTTTCTTT.

This clone was seen ten or more times. The chain joins TRBV5-6 to TRBJ1-2; D is possibly TRBD1 (5 bases). Germline values: CDR1 SGHDT, CDR2 YYEEEE. Trimming left V 0 bases short and J 8 bases short, with 14 bases between. CDR3 length equals 14 residues. The CDR3: CASSLGPQVRGYTF. CDR3 coding DNA: TGTGCCAGCAGCTTGGGTCCACAGGTTCGGGGCTACACCTTC.

CDR3 residues: CASLARGREDTQYF. The CDR3 DNA reads TGTGCCAGCCTCGCGCGGGGACGGGAAGATACGCAGTATTTT. The chain carries TRBV28 and TRBJ2-3, with a weak D call TRBD2 (6 bases). The V gene's germline CDR1 is MDHEN and CDR2 SYDVKM. Trimming pared 8 bases from V and 5 bases from J, leaving 17 bases between. The CDR3 is 14 amino acids.

In this sample, this clone turned up a few times. This chain links TRBV28 with TRBJ1-1, with D possibly matching TRBD1 (5 bases). Germline CDR1 is MDHEN and CDR2 is SYDVKM. This CDR3 has 13 amino acids. With 3 bases removed from V and 7 bases from J, the gap between germline ends came to 12 bases. CDR3 nucleotide sequence: TGTGCCAGCAGTTTCCCGGACAACTTTGAAGCTTTCTTT. Protein product: CASSFPDNFEAFF.

There are many counts of this clone. The CDR3 sequence is CASSIWDTASLSYEQYF. CDR3 DNA sequence: TGTGCCAGCAGCATATGGGACACAGCTTCCTTGTCCTACGAGCAGTACTTC. V gene TRBV5-8 combines with J gene TRBJ2-7, with D tentatively TRBD1 (6 bases). Trimming shortened V by 4 bases and J by 1 base, and 21 bases separated the two germline ends. Germline lookup yields CDR1 SGHTS and CDR2 YDEGEE. The CDR3 is made up of 17 amino acids.

The chain carries TRBV13 and TRBJ2-5; maybe TRBD1 (6 bases). CDR3 size: 16 residues. V gave up 5 bases and J gave up 5 bases, with 21 bases separating them. Germline loops: CDR1 PRHDT, CDR2 FYEKMQ (reference sequence). The CDR3 sequence is CASSLGRTVPRETQYF. As DNA, the CDR3 is TGTGCCAGCAGCCTGGGGCGGACAGTCCCACGGGAGACCCAGTACTTC.

There are a few counts of this clone. The chain has TRBV6-5 and TRBJ2-4; 9 bases are shared with TRBD1. CDR1 and CDR2 (germline): MNHEY, SVGAGI. The CDR3 contains 15 residues. Trimming cost V 5 bases and J 7 bases; bases outside gene matches: 9. Here the CDR3 reads CASSRGTGTGNIQYF. CDR3 sequence (DNA): TGTGCCAGCAGTAGGGGGACCGGGACAGGGAACATTCAGTACTTC.

This clone was observed many times. The chain links TRBV19 to TRBJ2-6; TRBD1 matches at 7 bases. The V and J ends lost 6 bases and 0 bases, in that order; junction bases with no gene match: 2. CDR3 length: 15 residues. Germline V gene lookup returns CDR1 LNHDA and CDR2 SQIVND (reference sequence). In DNA, the CDR3 is TGTGCCAGTAGCGGGACAGTCTCTGGGGCCAACGTCCTGACTTTC. Its translation is CASSGTVSGANVLTF.

This clone has ten or more counts. The rearrangement joins TRBV11-2 to TRBJ2-7; TRBD2 is a possible D gene (5 bases). In germline, CDR1 is SGHAT, CDR2 FQNNGV. The CDR3 contains 16 residues. Trimming stripped 1 base from V and 0 bases from J, with 13 bases between. The CDR3 loop is CASSLGGGPSSYEQYF. The CDR3 coding sequence is TGTGCCAGCAGCTTAGGTGGCGGGCCCAGCTCCTACGAGCAGTACTTC.

This clone was seen many times. This chain connects TRBV7-2 to TRBJ2-7; TRBD2 aligns across 10 bases. Germline V gene lookup returns CDR1 SGHTA and CDR2 FQGNSA. V trimming: 2 bases; J trimming: 6 bases; junction bases outside the gene matches: 4. This CDR3 has 14 residues. The CDR3 DNA reads TGTGCCAGCAGCTTACTAGCGGGAGTGGCCGAGCAGTACTTC. This encodes CASSLLAGVAEQYF.

This clone occurred many times. The V gene is TRBV10-1, the J gene TRBJ2-7; D is ambiguous. The CDR3 is 14 amino acids. Trimming left V 0 bases short and J 3 bases short, with 9 bases between. CDR1 is WNHNN, CDR2 SYGVQD, per germline (reference sequence). The CDR3 DNA reads as TGCGCCAGCAGTGAGTCTGGCAAAGTCTACGAGCAGTACTTC. Translation gives CASSESGKVYEQYF.

This clone was recorded a few times. This chain connects TRBV19 to TRBJ1-2, with 10 bases that match TRBD1. This CDR3 comprises 14 residues. Germline V gene lookup returns CDR1 LNHDA and CDR2 SQIVND (reference sequence). The junction had 2 bases not matched to a gene; V was cut back by 5 bases and J by 2 bases. The CDR3 sequence is CASSRTGGNYGYTF. For the CDR3, the DNA is TGTGCCAGTAGTCGGACAGGGGGGAACTATGGCTACACCTTC.

This clone was detected ten times or more. The chain couples TRBV7-6 to TRBJ2-7; 9 nucleotides match TRBD2. The CDR3 loop spans 13 amino acids. Germline trimming cut 5 bases from V and 5 bases from J; bases unmatched to any gene: 4. Per the germline V gene, CDR1 is SGHVS and CDR2 is FNYEAQ. The CDR3 DNA follows: TGTGCCAGCAGCACGGGACTAGCTAACGAGCAGTACTTC. Protein: CASSTGLANEQYF.

This clone was seen more than once but under ten times. The rearrangement links TRBV18 to TRBJ1-2; 7 nucleotides line up with TRBD1. Germline CDR1 reads KGHSH; CDR2 reads LQKENI. This CDR3 region has 13 residues. The V segment lost 3 bases and the J segment 3 bases; nucleotides outside the gene matches: 1. CDR3 in amino acids: CASSPGTDYGYTF. Written as DNA, the CDR3 is TGTGCCAGCTCACCCGGGACAGACTATGGCTACACCTTC.

Only a few counts were recorded for this clone. The chain employs TRBV6-5 and TRBJ1-4; 10 nucleotides match TRBD1. The CDR3 is 15 residues long. Germline CDR1 reads MNHEY; CDR2 reads SVGAGI. Trimming took 5 bases from V and 6 from J; bases not matched to a gene: 6. In DNA, the CDR3 is TGTGCCAGCAGTCCCTCGGGACAGGGGTATGAAAAACTGTTTTTT. Its protein is CASSPSGQGYEKLFF.

This clone was seen ten or more times. This sequence joins TRBV19 and TRBJ2-7; 7 nucleotides match TRBD1. J was trimmed by 6 bases and V by 0 bases; bases with no gene match: 5. The CDR3 length is 14 residues. CDR1 LNHDA and CDR2 SQIVND come from the germline V gene (reference sequence). Written as DNA, the CDR3 is TGTGCCAGTAGTATAGACTCCGGGACAGCCGAGCAGTACTTC. Translated, it gives CASSIDSGTAEQYF.

The chain has TRBV6-5 and TRBJ1-2; possibly TRBD1 for D (5 bases). V was shortened by 1 base and J by 4 bases, with 10 bases between the two germline ends. The CDR3 length is 14 residues. Germline values: CDR1 MNHEY, CDR2 SVGAGI. CDR3 sequence: CASSYLGRGYGYTF. CDR3 coding DNA: TGTGCCAGCAGTTACTTGGGGCGCGGCTATGGCTACACCTTC.

This clone has at least ten counts. The V call is TRBV6-1, the J call TRBJ1-1; a weak D match, TRBD1 (6 bases). Germline V gives CDR1 MNHNS, CDR2 SASEGT. Trimming left V 8 bases short and J 5 bases short, with 9 bases between. This CDR3 has 11 residues. The CDR3 reads CASRGGTEAFF. CDR3 coding DNA: TGTGCCAGCCGAGGGGGAACTGAAGCTTTCTTT.

This clone was observed at least ten times. J is TRBJ1-6 and V is TRBV6-1; TRBD1 matches 7 bases. Germline loops: CDR1 MNHNS, CDR2 SASEGT. V was clipped by 4 bases and J by 3 bases; unmatched bases: 6. The CDR3 is 16 residues long. The CDR3 loop reads CASSGTGVNYNSPLHF. CDR3 nucleotides: TGTGCCAGCAGTGGAACAGGGGTGAACTATAATTCACCCCTCCACTTT.

This clone has at least ten counts. J is TRBJ1-1 and V is TRBV2; 8 nucleotides agree with TRBD1. In germline, CDR1 is SNHLY, CDR2 FYNNEI. The CDR3 has 13 residues. The V segment lost 5 bases and the J segment 4 bases; nucleotides outside the gene matches: 3. In DNA, the CDR3 is TGTGCCAGCAGTCAGGGGGCCGGCACTGAAGCTTTCTTT. It yields the protein CASSQGAGTEAFF.

This clone turned up a few times. This chain joins TRBV6-1 and TRBJ2-5; TRBD1 is a possible D gene (5 bases). The V gene lost 2 bases and the J gene lost 5 bases, with 15 bases spanning the gap. Germline V gives CDR1 MNHNS, CDR2 SASEGT. This CDR3 is 15 amino acids long. CDR3 region: CASSETGARWETQYF. CDR3 in DNA: TGTGCCAGCAGTGAAACTGGGGCACGCTGGGAGACCCAGTACTTC.

The sample holds many counts of this clone. The chain recombines TRBV11-2 with TRBJ1-3; 9 bases line up with TRBD1. V lost 2 bases, J lost 0 bases, and 5 bases stayed unmatched. This CDR3 is 17 amino acids long. Per the germline V gene, CDR1 is SGHAT and CDR2 is FQNNGV. This chain's CDR3 is CASSLWTGDPSGNTIYF. The DNA for the CDR3 is TGTGCCAGCAGCTTATGGACAGGGGACCCCTCTGGAAACACCATATATTTT.

The table lists this clone with many counts. This chain joins TRBV30 and TRBJ1-6; D gene unclear. CDR1 and CDR2 from the germline V gene are GTSNPN and SVGIG (reference sequence). The CDR3 runs 14 residues. Deletions cut 3 bases from V and 7 bases from J, with 13 bases between. The CDR3 coding sequence is TGTGCCTGGAGCATAGGAGTCCCCAATTCACCCCTCCACTTT. Translating gives CAWSIGVPNSPLHF.